This T cell receptor (beta chain) was profiled in a study of T cell responses to AZD1222 COVID-19 vaccine. Worth noting for this clone: Its target is unknown.

Assay: immunoSEQ multiplex PCR; the TCRdb copy retains only in-frame clones and omits some. The sample consists of under 150,000 clones, 89% of them appearing once. General study points: Close to half of all spike-specific TCRs reportedly target regions of the variants that are unmutated. Seropositivity was recorded at baseline in only 6 or 7 AZD1222 recipients. In all cases, repertoires were sampled only after the peak T cell response.

Germline V lookup: CDR1 MNHEY, CDR2 SMNVEV (reference sequence). V shed 7 bases and J 2 bases; nucleotides not matched to a gene: 10. CDR3 length equals 15 residues. The rearrangement uses TRBV27 and TRBJ1-2, with TRBD1 matching 7 bases. The sequence was obtained from an adult who received the AZD1222 COVID-19 vaccine. The specimen was peripheral blood, collected 28 days after the second AZD1222 dose. The CDR3, as DNA: TGTGCCAGCAAAACGTTAGACAGGGACAACTATGGCTACACCTTC. Translation: CASKTLDRDNYGYTF.